This TCR beta chain emerged from a study of shared clonotypes between healthy human individuals. Points from the study as a whole: It was the non-shared clonotypes that had lower generation probabilities than clonotypes shared by all four donors.

Regarding this clone: Its antigen is currently unknown.

Naive CD8 isolation took CD45RO-negative cells positively selected for CCR7 and excluded terminally differentiated effector memory CD45RA+ cells. Clones were sequenced by immunoSEQ multiplex PCR, and TCRdb holds only the in-frame ones, with some missing. The table lists over 750,000 clones, 96% of them singletons. This sequence originates from a man aged 30 to 39 in good health. Sequenced material: naive CD8+ T cells sorted from blood.

The CDR3 DNA follows: TGCGCCAGCAGCCAGACTAGCGGGAGCAGCTACGAGCAGTACTTC. It yields the protein CASSQTSGSSYEQYF. This chain joins TRBV4-1 and TRBJ2-7; 12 bases are shared with TRBD2. Germline V CDR1 and CDR2: MGHRA, YSYEKL. The CDR3 covers 15 residues. Losses at the gene ends were 3 bases for V and 3 bases for J; bases not matched to a gene: 3.